The present TCR beta chain was sequenced within a study of blood T cell repertoires in COVID-19. Whole-study context: There were acute and convalescent COVID-19 samples, and they came from the United States, Italy and Spain. T cells, B-cell-depleted T cells, or PBMCs supplied cDNA or gDNA.

The CDR3 is made up of 16 amino acids. The V and J ends lost 4 bases and 5 bases respectively, with 20 bases between them. The germline CDR1 and CDR2 sequences are SEHNR and FQNEAQ (reference sequence). As originally analysed: The assay estimated nucleated cells by amplifying reference gene primers. Clones were read by immunoSEQ multiplex PCR, and TCRdb kept only the in-frame ones, dropping some. V, J and clone size are those of that table, while D and trimming were read from the DNA. The profile shows about 100,000 clones, more than 85% of them singletons. The genes are TRBV7-9 and TRBJ1-1; D is possibly TRBD1 (6 bases). The sequenced sample was peripheral blood. This TCR came from a man aged 18 to 29 with acute or convalescent COVID-19. The DNA of the CDR3 is TGTGCCAGCAGCTCACCAGGGGAGGGGTATTGGACTGAAGCTTTCTTT. It is translated as CASSSPGEGYWTEAFF.